A selection of T cell receptor beta chains follows, all from one sample in a study of cytomegalovirus exposure and HLA in healthy donors. TCRdb keeps only in-frame clones here, not all; method: immunoSEQ multiplex PCR. The table for this sample gives about 160,000 clones. The sequencing input was PBMCs. The receptor source for this set is a woman aged 55 to 70 in good health and CMV-seronegative. CDR3s include the opening cysteine and the closing phenylalanine or tryptophan. A D gene is named only where the DNA matches it firmly.

d_call	j_call	v_call	cdr3_length	cdr3_nt	cdr3_aa
-	TRBJ2-3	TRBV7-3	14	TGTGCCAGCAGCTCGCGGGGCCTCACAGATACGCAGTATTTT	CASSSRGLTDTQYF
-	TRBJ1-2	TRBV30	12	TGTGCCTGGACCCTGGGAGGGTATGGCTACACCTTC	CAWTLGGYGYTF
-	TRBJ2-7	TRBV11-1	17	TGTGCCAGCAGCTTAGAGGGGTCTCCACCTCACTCCTACGAGCAGTACTTC	CASSLEGSPPHSYEQYF
TRBD1	TRBJ2-3	TRBV19	14	TGTGCCACGTCCACAGGGGAAATTTGGGGTACGCAGTATTTT	CATSTGEIWGTQYF
-	TRBJ1-5	TRBV7-3	15	TGTGCCAGCAGCTCACAGGGCCGGGGCAATCAGCCCCAGCATTTT	CASSSQGRGNQPQHF
-	TRBJ1-5	TRBV6-5	15	TGTGCCAGCAGTTACTCGACAGATAGCAATCAGCCCCAGCATTTT	CASSYSTDSNQPQHF
TRBD1	TRBJ2-7	TRBV5-6	14	TGTGCCAGCAGCTCCGGGACAGGGGCATACGAGCAGTACTTC	CASSSGTGAYEQYF
TRBD1	TRBJ1-1	TRBV7-6	16	TGTGCCAGCAGCTCAAAATATAGGGGGCAAAAGCTTGAAGCTTTCTTT	CASSSKYRGQKLEAFF
TRBD1	TRBJ1-4	TRBV5-4	15	TGTGCCAGCAGCCCCCGACAGGGCCTTAATGAAAAACTGTTTTTT	CASSPRQGLNEKLFF
-	TRBJ1-1	TRBV7-8	12	TGTGCCAGCAGCCACGGGGAAGCTGAAGCTTTCTTT	CASSHGEAEAFF
TRBD1	TRBJ1-3	TRBV9	16	TGTGCCAGCAGCGTAGGGGGGACAGGAGCTGGAAACACCATATATTTT	CASSVGGTGAGNTIYF
TRBD2	TRBJ2-2	TRBV25-1	18	TGTGCCAGCAGTGACCCATTCAGTCTCCCGGGAGGCACCGGGGAGCTGTTTTTT	CASSDPFSLPGGTGELFF
TRBD1	TRBJ1-4	TRBV18	15	TGTGCCAGCTCACCCGGACAGGGCTTAAGTGAAAAACTGTTTTTT	CASSPGQGLSEKLFF
-	TRBJ1-1	TRBV7-2	12	TGTGCCAGCAGCAACAGTTACACTGAAGCTTTCTTT	CASSNSYTEAFF
TRBD2	TRBJ2-3	TRBV7-9	15	TGTGCCAGCATCCCGATAGCGGGGCTCACAGATACGCAGTATTTT	CASIPIAGLTDTQYF
-	TRBJ1-2	TRBV7-9	12	TGTGCCAGCAGCTTAGACAGTGGAGGCTACACCTTC	CASSLDSGGYTF
-	TRBJ2-5	TRBV5-1	15	TGCGCCAGCAGCGCGGACGGGGTGATACAAGAGACCCAGTACTTC	CASSADGVIQETQYF
TRBD1	TRBJ1-5	TRBV6-6	15	TGTGCCAGCAGTTACTCTTCAGGGGGCTTTCAGCCCCAGCATTTT	CASSYSSGGFQPQHF
TRBD1	TRBJ2-1	TRBV11-2	15	TGTGCCAGCAGCTTAGTGGGGACAGCCCACAATGAGCAGTTCTTC	CASSLVGTAHNEQFF
-	TRBJ1-2	TRBV6-1	14	TGTGCCAGCAGCCAGACAGGAGTTAACTATGGCTACACCTTC	CASSQTGVNYGYTF
-	TRBJ2-3	TRBV5-1	16	TGCGCCAGCAGCTCGGCCGAGGCGGGGGCGGCAGATACGCAGTATTTT	CASSSAEAGAADTQYF
-	TRBJ1-1	TRBV6-6	13	TGTGCCAGCGTGACAGTTCCGGGCACTGAAGCTTTCTTT	CASVTVPGTEAFF
-	TRBJ1-2	TRBV5-4	14	TGTGCCAGCAGCTTGGTTGGGCTTCCTGATGGCTACACCTTC	CASSLVGLPDGYTF
-	TRBJ2-7	TRBV5-1	15	TGCGCCAGCAGCTTGGCCGGGGGTCCCTCCTACGAGCAGTACTTC	CASSLAGGPSYEQYF
-	TRBJ1-1	TRBV7-3	14	TGTGCCAGCAGCTTAGGATTCGGGGACACTGAAGCTTTCTTT	CASSLGFGDTEAFF
TRBD1	TRBJ1-4	TRBV13	17	TGTGCCAGCAGCTTAGCGGGGACAGGGGGCTTTAATGAAAAACTGTTTTTT	CASSLAGTGGFNEKLFF
-	TRBJ1-5	TRBV2	15	TGTGCCAGCAGAGGTCAGACGGAGGGGCATCAGCCCCAGCATTTT	CASRGQTEGHQPQHF
TRBD2	TRBJ2-3	TRBV5-1	13	TGCGCCAGCAGCGGCGGGGGGCCAGATACGCAGTATTTT	CASSGGGPDTQYF
-	TRBJ1-5	TRBV6-5	15	TGTGCCAGCAGTAAACAGTCCCCTAGCAATCAGCCCCAGCATTTT	CASSKQSPSNQPQHF
-	TRBJ1-4	TRBV5-6	14	TGTGCCAGCAGCTTAGGTCGGGTGAATGAAAAACTGTTTTTT	CASSLGRVNEKLFF
TRBD2	TRBJ2-1	TRBV5-6	15	TGTGCCAGCAGCCCCGGGCTAGCGGGGGGGCGTGAGCAGTTCTTC	CASSPGLAGGREQFF
-	TRBJ1-2	TRBV5-1	13	TGCGCCAGCAGCTTGGCCGAGGGAGATGGCTACACCTTC	CASSLAEGDGYTF
-	TRBJ2-5	TRBV7-8	16	TGTGCCAGCAGCTTACCCCACGACAACACCAAAGAGACCCAGTACTTC	CASSLPHDNTKETQYF
-	TRBJ1-1	TRBV19	18	TGTGCCAGTAGGCCCCGCATAGGCGACGCTAGAAAGAACACTGAAGCTTTCTTT	CASRPRIGDARKNTEAFF
-	TRBJ1-2	TRBV6-1	11	TGTGCCAGCACGACAGGAGGTGGCTACACCTTC	CASTTGGGYTF
-	TRBJ1-5	TRBV20-1	11	TGCAGTGCACGGGGGAATCAGCCCCAGCATTTT	CSARGNQPQHF